This TCR beta chain was retrieved from a study of Graves' ophthalmopathy and Graves' hyperthyroidism. V shed 6 bases and J 5 bases; nucleotides not matched to a gene: 8. The CDR3 extends over 15 amino acids. As the template, RNA transcripts were used to amplify TCR beta CDR3 regions. Second-round multiplex PCR followed a first-round RT-PCR using HTBI primers. TCRdb re-called the multiplex PCR reads through MiXCR, storing one row per CDR3 protein. Seen here are roughly 410,000 distinct CDR3 sequences, 15% to 19% observed once, and the top ten hold 5.5% to 7%. Sequencing was done on a sample of peripheral blood. The TCR comes from a woman aged 18-29 years with stable Graves' hyperthyroidism. The chain uses TRBV12-3 or TRBV12-4 and TRBJ2-7; the match to TRBD2 covers 12 bases. The CDR3 spells CASSSRTSGIHEQYF. CDR3 DNA: TGTGCCAGCAGCTCCCGGACTAGCGGGATTCACGAGCAGTACTTC.